The clone carrying this TCR beta chain was counted a single time. This entry belongs to a study of cytotoxic CD8 clonotypes in ibrutinib-treated CLL. CDR1 and CDR2 (germline): MNHEY, SMNVEV (reference sequence). The CDR3 spans 13 residues. V was trimmed by 6 bases and J by 5 bases, leaving 13 bases between them. Libraries were prepared by immunoSEQ multiplex PCR; TCRdb keeps only in-frame clonotypes and omits some of them. This table holds 200,000 to 250,000 clones, more than 70% found once. The rearrangement uses TRBV27 and TRBJ1-1; no clear D. Material: PBMCs, obtained after 12 months of ibrutinib treatment. This sequence was found in a human donor with chronic lymphocytic leukemia. CDR3 residues: CASSLVWRTEAFF. The DNA for the CDR3 is TGTGCCAGCAGCCTTGTCTGGAGGACTGAAGCTTTCTTT.